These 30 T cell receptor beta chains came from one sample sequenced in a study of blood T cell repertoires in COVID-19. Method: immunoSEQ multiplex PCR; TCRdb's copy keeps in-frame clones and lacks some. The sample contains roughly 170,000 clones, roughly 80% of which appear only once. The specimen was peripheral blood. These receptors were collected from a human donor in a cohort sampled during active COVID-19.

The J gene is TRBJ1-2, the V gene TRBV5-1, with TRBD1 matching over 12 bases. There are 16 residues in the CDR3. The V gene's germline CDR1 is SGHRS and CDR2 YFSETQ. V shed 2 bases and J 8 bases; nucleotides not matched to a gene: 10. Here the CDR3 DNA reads TGCGCCAGCAGCTTCGGTCCGGGACAGGGGGCGAGGGGCTACACCTTC. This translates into CASSFGPGQGARGYTF.

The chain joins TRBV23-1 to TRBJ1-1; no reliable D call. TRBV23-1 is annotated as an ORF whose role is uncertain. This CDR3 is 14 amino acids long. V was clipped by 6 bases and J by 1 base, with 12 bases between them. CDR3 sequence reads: CASREGTRNTEAFF. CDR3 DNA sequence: TGCGCCAGCAGGGAGGGAACACGGAACACTGAAGCTTTCTTT.

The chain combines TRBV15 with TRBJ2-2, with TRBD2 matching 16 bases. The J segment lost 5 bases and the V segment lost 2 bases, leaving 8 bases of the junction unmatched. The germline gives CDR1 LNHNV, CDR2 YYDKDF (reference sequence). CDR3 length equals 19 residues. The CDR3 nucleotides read TGTGCCACCAGCAGACCTTTGGGACTAGCGGGGGGGTGGACCGGGGAGCTGTTTTTT. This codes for CATSRPLGLAGGWTGELFF. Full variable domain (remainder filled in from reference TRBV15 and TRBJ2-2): DAMVIQNPRYQVTQFGKPVTLSCSQTLNHNVMYWYQQKSSQAPKLLFHYYDKDFNNEADTPDNFQSRRPNTSFCFLDIRSPGLGDTAMYLCATSRPLGLAGGWTGELFFGEGSRLTVL.

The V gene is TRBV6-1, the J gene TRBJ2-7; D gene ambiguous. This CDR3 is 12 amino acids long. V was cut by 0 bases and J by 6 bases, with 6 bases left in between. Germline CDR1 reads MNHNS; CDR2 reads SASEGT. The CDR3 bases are TGTGCCAGCAGTGAAGCATTCAGCGAGCAGTACTTC. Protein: CASSEAFSEQYF.

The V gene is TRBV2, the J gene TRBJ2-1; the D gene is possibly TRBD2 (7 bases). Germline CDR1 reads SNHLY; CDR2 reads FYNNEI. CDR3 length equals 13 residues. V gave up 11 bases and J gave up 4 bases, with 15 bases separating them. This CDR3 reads CALGGGTYNEQFF. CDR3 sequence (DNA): TGTGCCCTGGGAGGGGGGACTTACAATGAGCAGTTCTTC.

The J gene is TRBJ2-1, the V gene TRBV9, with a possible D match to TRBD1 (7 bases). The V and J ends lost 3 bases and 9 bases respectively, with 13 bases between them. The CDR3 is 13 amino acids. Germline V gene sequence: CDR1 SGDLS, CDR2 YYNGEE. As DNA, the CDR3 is TGTGCCAGCAGCGACCCAGGGGGGCTTGAGCAGTTCTTC. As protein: CASSDPGGLEQFF.

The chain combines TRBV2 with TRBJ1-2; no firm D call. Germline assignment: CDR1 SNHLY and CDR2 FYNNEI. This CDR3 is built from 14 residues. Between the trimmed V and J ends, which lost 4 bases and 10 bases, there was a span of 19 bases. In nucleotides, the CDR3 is TGTGCCAGCAGTGCAGATTTGGGGAGAGCTGACTACACCTTC. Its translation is CASSADLGRADYTF.

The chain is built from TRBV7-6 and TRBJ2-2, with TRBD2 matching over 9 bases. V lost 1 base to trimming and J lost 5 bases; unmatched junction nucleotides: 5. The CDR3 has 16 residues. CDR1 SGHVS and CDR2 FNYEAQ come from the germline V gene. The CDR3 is CASSLEAGGKTGELFF. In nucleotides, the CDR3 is TGTGCCAGCAGCTTAGAAGCGGGGGGAAAAACCGGGGAGCTGTTTTTT.

Here the CDR3 DNA reads TGTGCCAGTAGAAACAGGGGGGTGGACACTGAAGCTTTCTTT. The encoded protein is CASRNRGVDTEAFF. The V call is TRBV19, the J call TRBJ1-1, with 8 bases fitting TRBD1. J was trimmed by 3 bases and V by 6 bases; bases with no gene match: 6. The CDR3 loop spans 14 amino acids. Germline V CDR1 and CDR2: LNHDA, SQIVND (reference sequence).

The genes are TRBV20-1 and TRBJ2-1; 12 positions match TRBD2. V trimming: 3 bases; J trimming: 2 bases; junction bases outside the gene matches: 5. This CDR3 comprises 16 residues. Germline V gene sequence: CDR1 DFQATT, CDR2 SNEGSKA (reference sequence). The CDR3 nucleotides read TGCAGTGCTAGTCGACTAGCGGGGGTTCCCTACAATGAGCAGTTCTTC. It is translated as CSASRLAGVPYNEQFF.

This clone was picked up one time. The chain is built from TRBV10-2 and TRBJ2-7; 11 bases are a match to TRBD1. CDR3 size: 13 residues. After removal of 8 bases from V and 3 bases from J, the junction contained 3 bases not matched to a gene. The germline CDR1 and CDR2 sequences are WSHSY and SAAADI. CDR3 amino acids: CASRDRGFYEQYF. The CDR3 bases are TGCGCCAGCCGGGACAGGGGGTTCTACGAGCAGTACTTC.

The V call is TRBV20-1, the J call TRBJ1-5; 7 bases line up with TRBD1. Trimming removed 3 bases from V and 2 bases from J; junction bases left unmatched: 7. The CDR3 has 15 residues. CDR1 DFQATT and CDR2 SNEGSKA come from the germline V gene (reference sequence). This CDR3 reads CSASAQGIGNQPQHF. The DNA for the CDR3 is TGCAGTGCTAGTGCACAGGGGATCGGCAATCAGCCCCAGCATTTT.

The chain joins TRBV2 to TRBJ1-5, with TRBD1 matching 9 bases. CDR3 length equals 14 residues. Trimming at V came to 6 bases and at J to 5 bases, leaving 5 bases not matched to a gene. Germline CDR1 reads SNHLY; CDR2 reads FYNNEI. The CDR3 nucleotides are TGTGCCAGCAGCCCCGGGACAGGGTATCAGCCCCAGCATTTT. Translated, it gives CASSPGTGYQPQHF.

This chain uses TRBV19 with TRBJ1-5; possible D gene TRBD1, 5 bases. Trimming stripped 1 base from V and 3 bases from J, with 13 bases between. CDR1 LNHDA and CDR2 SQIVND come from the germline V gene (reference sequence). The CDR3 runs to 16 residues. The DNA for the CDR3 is TGTGCCAGTAGTATAGCAGGGCGCAGGGACAATCAGCCCCAGCATTTT. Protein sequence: CASSIAGRRDNQPQHF.

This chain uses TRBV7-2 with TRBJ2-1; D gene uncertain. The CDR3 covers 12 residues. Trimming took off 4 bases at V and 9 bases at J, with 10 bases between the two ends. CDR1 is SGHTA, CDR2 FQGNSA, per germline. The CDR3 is CASSSGSGEQFF. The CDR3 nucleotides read TGTGCCAGCAGCTCCGGGTCGGGTGAGCAGTTCTTC.

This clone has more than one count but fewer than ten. The CDR3 loop reads CASSVVANTEAFF. CDR3 in DNA: TGTGCCAGCAGCGTAGTAGCGAACACTGAAGCTTTCTTT. This rearrangement joins TRBV9 to TRBJ1-1; no reliable D call. CDR3 size: 13 residues. Trimming left V 0 bases short and J 1 base short, with 4 bases between. CDR1 SGDLS and CDR2 YYNGEE come from the germline V gene. The variable domain in full, completed from reference TRBV9 and TRBJ1-1, reads DSGVTQTPKHLITATGQRVTLRCSPRSGDLSVYWYQQSLDQGLQFLIQYYNGEERAKGNILERFSAQQFPDLHSELNLSSLELGDSALYFCASSVVANTEAFFGQGTRLTVV.

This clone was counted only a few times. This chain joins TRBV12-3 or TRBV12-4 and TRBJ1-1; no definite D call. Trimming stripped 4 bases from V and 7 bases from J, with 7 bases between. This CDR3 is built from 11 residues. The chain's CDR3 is CASSSRVEAFF. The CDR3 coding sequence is TGTGCCAGCAGTTCCCGAGTTGAAGCTTTCTTT.

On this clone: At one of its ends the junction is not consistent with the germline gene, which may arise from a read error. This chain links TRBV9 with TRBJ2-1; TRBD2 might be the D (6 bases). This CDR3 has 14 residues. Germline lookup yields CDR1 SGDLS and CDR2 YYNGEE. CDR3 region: CASSPRDSHNEQFF. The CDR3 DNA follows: TGTGCCAGCAGCCCCCGGGACTCCCACAATGAGCAGTTCTTC.

The CDR3 protein is CASSQVGTSGGAYNEQFF. The CDR3 bases are TGTGCCAGCAGCCAAGTTGGGACTAGCGGGGGGGCTTACAATGAGCAGTTCTTC. The gene calls are TRBV3-1 (or the pseudogene TRBV3-2) and TRBJ2-1; 16 nucleotides agree with TRBD2. Germline lookup yields CDR1 LGHDT and CDR2 YNNKEL (reference sequence). The V gene end was trimmed by 1 base and the J gene end by 4 bases; junction bases not matched to a gene: 4. The CDR3 sequence is 18 residues long.

CDR3 DNA sequence: TGTGCCAGCAGGCTAATGACTGGAAATCAGCCCCAGCATTTT. It encodes CASRLMTGNQPQHF. This chain connects TRBV28 to TRBJ1-5; D gene uncertain. V lost 6 bases to trimming and J lost 4 bases, with 13 bases between them. Germline CDR1 MDHEN, CDR2 SYDVKM. The CDR3 extends over 14 amino acids.

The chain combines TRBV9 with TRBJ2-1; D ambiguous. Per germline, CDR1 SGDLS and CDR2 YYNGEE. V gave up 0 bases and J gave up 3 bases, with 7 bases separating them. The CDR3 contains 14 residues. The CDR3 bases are TGTGCCAGCAGCGTAGGCAGGTTCTACAATGAGCAGTTCTTC. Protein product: CASSVGRFYNEQFF.

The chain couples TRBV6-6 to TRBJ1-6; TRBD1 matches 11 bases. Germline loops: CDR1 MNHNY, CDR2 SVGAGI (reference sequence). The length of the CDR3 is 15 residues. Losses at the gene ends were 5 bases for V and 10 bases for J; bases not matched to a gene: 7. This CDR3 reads CASSGDRGFGSPLHF. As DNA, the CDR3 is TGTGCCAGCAGTGGGGACAGGGGGTTTGGGTCACCCCTCCACTTT.

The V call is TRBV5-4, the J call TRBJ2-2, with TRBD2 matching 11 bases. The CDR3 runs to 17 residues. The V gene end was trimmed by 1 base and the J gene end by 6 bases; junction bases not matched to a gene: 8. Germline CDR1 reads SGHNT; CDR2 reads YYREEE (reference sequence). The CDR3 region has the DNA TGTGCCAGCAGCTTGTTAGCGGGGGGGCCGGGGGCCGGGGAGCTGTTTTTT. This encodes CASSLLAGGPGAGELFF.

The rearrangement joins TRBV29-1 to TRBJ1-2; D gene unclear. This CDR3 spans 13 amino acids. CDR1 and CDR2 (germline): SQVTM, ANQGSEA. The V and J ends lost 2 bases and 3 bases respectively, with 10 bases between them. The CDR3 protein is CSVEIPGDYGYTF. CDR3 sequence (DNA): TGCAGCGTTGAAATTCCCGGGGACTATGGCTACACCTTC.

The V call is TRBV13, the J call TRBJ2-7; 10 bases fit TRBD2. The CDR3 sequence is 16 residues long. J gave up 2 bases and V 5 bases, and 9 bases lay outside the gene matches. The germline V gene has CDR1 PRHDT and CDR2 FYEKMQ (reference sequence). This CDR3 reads CASSPGTSEGPYEQYF. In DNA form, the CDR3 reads TGTGCCAGCAGCCCGGGGACTAGCGAGGGTCCCTACGAGCAGTACTTC.

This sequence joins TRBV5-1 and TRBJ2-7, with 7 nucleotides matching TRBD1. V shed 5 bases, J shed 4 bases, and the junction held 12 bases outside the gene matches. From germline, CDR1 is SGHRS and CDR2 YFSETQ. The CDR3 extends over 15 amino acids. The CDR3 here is CASRPGWDSNYEQYF. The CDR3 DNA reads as TGCGCCAGCAGGCCAGGGTGGGACAGTAATTACGAGCAGTACTTC.

CDR3 DNA: TGTGCCAGCAGCTTTAATTGCGGGGAGGGGGGGAGCTCCTACAATGAGCAGTTCTTC. It encodes CASSFNCGEGGSSYNEQFF. This rearrangement joins TRBV12-1 to TRBJ2-1; the table's D gene call, TRBD2, was not cross checked with the DNA. TRBV12-1 is labeled a pseudogene. The CDR3 loop spans 19 amino acids.

This CDR3 reads CASSMTSGNTIYF. The CDR3 bases are TGTGCCAGTAGTATGACATCTGGAAACACCATATATTTT. The gene calls are TRBV19 and TRBJ1-3; no reliable D call. The germline V and J ends were trimmed by 3 bases and 1 base, with 4 bases remaining between them. CDR3 length: 13 amino acids. Looked up from germline, CDR1 is LNHDA and CDR2 is SQIVND (reference sequence).

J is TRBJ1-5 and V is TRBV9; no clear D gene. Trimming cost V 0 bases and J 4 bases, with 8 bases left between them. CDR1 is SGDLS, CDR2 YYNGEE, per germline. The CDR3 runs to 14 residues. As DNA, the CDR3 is TGTGCCAGCAGCGTAGGAGGCAGAAATCAGCCCCAGCATTTT. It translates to CASSVGGRNQPQHF. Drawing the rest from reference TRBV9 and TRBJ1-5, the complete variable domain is DSGVTQTPKHLITATGQRVTLRCSPRSGDLSVYWYQQSLDQGLQFLIQYYNGEERAKGNILERFSAQQFPDLHSELNLSSLELGDSALYFCASSVGGRNQPQHFGDGTRLSIL.

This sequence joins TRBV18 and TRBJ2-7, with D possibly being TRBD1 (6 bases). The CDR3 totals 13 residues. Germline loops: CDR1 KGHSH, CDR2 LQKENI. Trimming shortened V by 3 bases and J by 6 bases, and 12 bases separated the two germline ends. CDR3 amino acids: CASSPGQGLEQYF. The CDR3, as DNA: TGTGCCAGCTCACCGGGACAAGGGCTCGAGCAGTACTTC.